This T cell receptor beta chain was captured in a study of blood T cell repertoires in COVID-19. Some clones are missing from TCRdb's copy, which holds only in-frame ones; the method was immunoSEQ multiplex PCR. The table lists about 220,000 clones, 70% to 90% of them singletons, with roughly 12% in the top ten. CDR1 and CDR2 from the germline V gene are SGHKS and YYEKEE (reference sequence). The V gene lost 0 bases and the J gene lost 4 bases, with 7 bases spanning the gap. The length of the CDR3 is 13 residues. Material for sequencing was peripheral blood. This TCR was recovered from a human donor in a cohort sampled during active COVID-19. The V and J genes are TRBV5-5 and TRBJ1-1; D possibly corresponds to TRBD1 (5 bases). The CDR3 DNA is TGTGCCAGCAGCTTGGGACAGTCCACTGAAGCTTTCTTT. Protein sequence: CASSLGQSTEAFF.